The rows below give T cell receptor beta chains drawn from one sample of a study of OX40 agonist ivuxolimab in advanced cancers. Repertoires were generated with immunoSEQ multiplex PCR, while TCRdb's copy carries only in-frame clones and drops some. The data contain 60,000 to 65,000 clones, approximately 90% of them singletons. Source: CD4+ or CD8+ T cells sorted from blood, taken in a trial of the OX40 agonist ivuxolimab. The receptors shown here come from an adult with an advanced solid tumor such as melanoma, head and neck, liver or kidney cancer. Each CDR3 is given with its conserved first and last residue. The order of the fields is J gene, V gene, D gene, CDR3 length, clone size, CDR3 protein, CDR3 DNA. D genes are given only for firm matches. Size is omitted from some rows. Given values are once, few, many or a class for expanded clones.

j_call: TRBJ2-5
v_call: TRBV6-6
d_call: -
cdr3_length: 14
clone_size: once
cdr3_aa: CASTLRKRQGTQYF
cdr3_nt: TGTGCCAGCACCTTGAGGAAAAGACAAGGGACCCAGTACTTC

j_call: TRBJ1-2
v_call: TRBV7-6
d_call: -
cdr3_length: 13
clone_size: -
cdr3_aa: CASSLRSYDGYTF
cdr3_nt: TGTGCCAGCAGCTTAAGGTCATACGATGGCTACACCTTC

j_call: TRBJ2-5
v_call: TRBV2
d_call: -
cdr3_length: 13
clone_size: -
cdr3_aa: CASSEREQETQYF
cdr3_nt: TGTGCCAGCAGTGAAAGAGAGCAAGAGACCCAGTACTTC

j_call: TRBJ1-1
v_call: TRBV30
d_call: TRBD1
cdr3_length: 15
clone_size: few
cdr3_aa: CAWSDPTGMNTEAFF
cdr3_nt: TGTGCCTGGAGTGACCCGACAGGGATGAACACTGAAGCTTTCTTT

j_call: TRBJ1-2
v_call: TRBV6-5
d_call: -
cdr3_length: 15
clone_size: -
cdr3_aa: CASRIKPTGNYGYTF
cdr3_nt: TGTGCCAGCAGAATCAAACCTACAGGGAACTATGGCTACACCTTC

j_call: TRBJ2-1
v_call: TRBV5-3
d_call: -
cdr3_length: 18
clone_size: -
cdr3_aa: CARSLVADPHKIYNEQFF
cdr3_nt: TGTGCCAGAAGCTTGGTAGCCGACCCTCATAAAATCTACAATGAGCAGTTCTTC

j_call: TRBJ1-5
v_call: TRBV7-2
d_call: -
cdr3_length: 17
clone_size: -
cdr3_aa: CASSLGVPPRNGQPQHF
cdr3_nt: TGTGCCAGCAGCTTGGGGGTCCCCCCGCGAAATGGTCAGCCCCAGCATTTT

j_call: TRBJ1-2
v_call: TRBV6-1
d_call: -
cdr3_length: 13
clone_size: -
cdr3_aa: CASSPGRNYGYTF
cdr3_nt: TGTGCCAGCAGTCCGGGACGGAACTATGGCTACACCTTC

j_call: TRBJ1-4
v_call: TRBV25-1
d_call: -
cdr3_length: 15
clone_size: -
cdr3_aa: CASSDDRMTNEKLFF
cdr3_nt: TGTGCCAGCAGTGACGACAGGATGACTAATGAAAAACTGTTTTTT

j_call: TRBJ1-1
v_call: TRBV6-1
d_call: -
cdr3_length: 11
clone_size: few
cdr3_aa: CASSSQGEAFF
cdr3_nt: TGTGCCAGCAGTAGTCAGGGGGAAGCTTTCTTT

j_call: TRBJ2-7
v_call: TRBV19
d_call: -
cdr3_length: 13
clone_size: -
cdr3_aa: CASSSQGFHEQYF
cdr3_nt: TGTGCCAGTAGTTCACAGGGTTTTCACGAGCAGTACTTC

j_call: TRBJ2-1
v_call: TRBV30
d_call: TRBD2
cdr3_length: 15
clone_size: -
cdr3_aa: CACVRRTSGDRLQFF
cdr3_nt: TGTGCCTGTGTGAGACGGACTAGCGGGGACCGCTTGCAGTTCTTC

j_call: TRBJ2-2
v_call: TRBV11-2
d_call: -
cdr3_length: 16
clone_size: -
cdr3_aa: CASSSGGLRNTGELFF
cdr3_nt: TGTGCCAGCAGCTCGGGCGGTCTCCGGAACACCGGGGAGCTGTTTTTT

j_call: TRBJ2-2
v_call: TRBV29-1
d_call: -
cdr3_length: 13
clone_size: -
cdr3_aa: CSVDRANTGELFF
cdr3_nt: TGCAGCGTTGACAGGGCGAACACCGGGGAGCTGTTTTTT

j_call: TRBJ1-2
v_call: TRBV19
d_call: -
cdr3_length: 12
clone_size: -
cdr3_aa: CASSISSYGYTF
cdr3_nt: TGTGCCAGTAGCATATCCTCTTATGGCTACACCTTC

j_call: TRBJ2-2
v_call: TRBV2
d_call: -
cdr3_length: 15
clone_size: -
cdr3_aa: CASSELDRRPGELFF
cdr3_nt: TGTGCCAGCAGTGAGTTAGACAGACGGCCGGGGGAGCTGTTTTTT

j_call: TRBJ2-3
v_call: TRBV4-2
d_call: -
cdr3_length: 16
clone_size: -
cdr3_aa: CASSQGVQGVTDTQYF
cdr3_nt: TGTGCCAGCAGCCAAGGGGTCCAGGGTGTTACAGATACGCAGTATTTT

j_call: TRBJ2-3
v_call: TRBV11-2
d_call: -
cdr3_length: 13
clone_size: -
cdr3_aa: CASSPEFQGTQYF
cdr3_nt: TGTGCCAGCAGCCCAGAGTTTCAGGGTACGCAGTATTTT

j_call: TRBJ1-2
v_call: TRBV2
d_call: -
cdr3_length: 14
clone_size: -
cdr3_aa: CANTRTDRNYGYTF
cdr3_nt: TGTGCCAACACGCGGACCGACAGGAACTATGGCTACACCTTC

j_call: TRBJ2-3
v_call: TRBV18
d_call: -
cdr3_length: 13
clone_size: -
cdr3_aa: CASSLHSTDTQYF
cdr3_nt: TGTGCCAGCTCACTCCATAGCACAGATACGCAGTATTTT

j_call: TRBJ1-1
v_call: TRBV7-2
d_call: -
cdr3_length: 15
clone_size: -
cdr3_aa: CASSLSGGENTEAFF
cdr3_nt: TGTGCCAGCAGCTTAAGTGGGGGTGAGAACACTGAAGCTTTCTTT

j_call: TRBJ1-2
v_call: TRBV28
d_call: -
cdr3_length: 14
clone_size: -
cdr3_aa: CASRLRRGADGYTF
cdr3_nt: TGTGCCAGCAGATTGCGCCGGGGGGCAGATGGCTACACCTTC

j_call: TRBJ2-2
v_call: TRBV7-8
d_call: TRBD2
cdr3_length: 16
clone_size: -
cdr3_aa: CASSLGLAGYTGELFF
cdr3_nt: TGTGCCAGCAGCTTAGGGCTAGCGGGGTACACCGGGGAGCTGTTTTTT

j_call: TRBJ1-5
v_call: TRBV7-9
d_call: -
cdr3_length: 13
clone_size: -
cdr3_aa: CASSLGENQPQHF
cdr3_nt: TGTGCCAGCAGCTTAGGGGAAAATCAGCCCCAGCATTTT

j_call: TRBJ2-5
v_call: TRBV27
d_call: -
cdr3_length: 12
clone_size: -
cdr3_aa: CASSLLQETQYF
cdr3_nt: TGTGCCAGCAGTTTATTACAAGAGACCCAGTACTTC

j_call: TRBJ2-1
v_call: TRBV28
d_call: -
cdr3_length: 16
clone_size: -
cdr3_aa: CASSLDKVRGYNEQFF
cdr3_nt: TGTGCCAGCAGTTTAGATAAGGTACGCGGGTACAATGAGCAGTTCTTC

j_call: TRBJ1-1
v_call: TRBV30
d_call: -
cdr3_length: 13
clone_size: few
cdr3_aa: CAWSVDRYTEAFF
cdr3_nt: TGTGCCTGGAGTGTGGACAGATACACTGAAGCTTTCTTT

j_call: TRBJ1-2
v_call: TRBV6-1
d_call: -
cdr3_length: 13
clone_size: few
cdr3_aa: CASSVLVTYGYTF
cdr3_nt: TGTGCCAGCAGTGTTCTAGTAACCTATGGCTACACCTTC

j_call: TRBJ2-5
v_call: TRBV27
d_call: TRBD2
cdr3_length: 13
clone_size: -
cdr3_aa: CASSELAGGRQYF
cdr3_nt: TGTGCCAGCAGTGAACTAGCGGGGGGGAGACAGTACTTC

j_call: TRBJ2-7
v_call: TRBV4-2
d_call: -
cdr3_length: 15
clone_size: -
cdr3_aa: CASSSNRDTPYEQYF
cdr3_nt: TGTGCCAGCAGCTCCAACCGGGACACCCCCTACGAGCAGTACTTC

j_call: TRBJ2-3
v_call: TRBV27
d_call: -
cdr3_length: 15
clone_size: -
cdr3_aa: CASSLLTGARDTQYF
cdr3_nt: TGTGCCAGCAGTTTATTAACTGGGGCTCGGGATACGCAGTATTTT

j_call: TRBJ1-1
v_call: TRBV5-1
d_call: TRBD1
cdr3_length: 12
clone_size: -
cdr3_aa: CASSWDSTEAFF
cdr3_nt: TGCGCCAGCAGCTGGGACAGCACTGAAGCTTTCTTT

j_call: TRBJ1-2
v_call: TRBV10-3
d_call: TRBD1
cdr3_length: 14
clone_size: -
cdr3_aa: CAISESRTGSGYTF
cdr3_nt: TGTGCCATCAGTGAGTCTCGGACAGGGAGTGGCTACACCTTC

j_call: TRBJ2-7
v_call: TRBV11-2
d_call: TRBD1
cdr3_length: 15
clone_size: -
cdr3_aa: CASIDTGTGPAEQYF
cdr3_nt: TGTGCCAGCATCGACACCGGGACAGGGCCTGCCGAGCAGTACTTC

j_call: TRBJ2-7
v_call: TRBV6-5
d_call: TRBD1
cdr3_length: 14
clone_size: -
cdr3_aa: CASSSDRGSYEQYF
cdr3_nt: TGTGCCAGCAGTTCAGACAGGGGGTCCTACGAGCAGTACTTC

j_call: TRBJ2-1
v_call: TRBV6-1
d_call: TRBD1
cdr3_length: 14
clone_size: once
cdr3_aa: CASSEPGQNNEQFF
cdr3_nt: TGTGCCAGCAGTGAGCCGGGACAGAACAATGAGCAGTTCTTC

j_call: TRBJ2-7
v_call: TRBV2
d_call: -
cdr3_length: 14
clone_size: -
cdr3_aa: CAIKGEGNSYEQYF
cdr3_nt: TGTGCCATAAAGGGTGAGGGGAACTCCTACGAGCAGTACTTC

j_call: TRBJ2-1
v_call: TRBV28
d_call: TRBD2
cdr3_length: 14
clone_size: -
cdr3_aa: CASSSPLTGGEQFF
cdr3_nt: TGTGCCAGCAGTTCACCCCTGACGGGAGGTGAGCAGTTCTTC

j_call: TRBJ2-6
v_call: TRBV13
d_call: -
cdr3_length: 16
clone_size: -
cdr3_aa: CASSSLAGWGANVLTF
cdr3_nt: TGTGCCAGCAGTTCCCTCGCCGGGTGGGGGGCCAACGTCCTGACTTTC

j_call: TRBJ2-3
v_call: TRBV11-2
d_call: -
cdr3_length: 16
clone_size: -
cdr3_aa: CASSQRGPTSTDTQYF
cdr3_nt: TGTGCCAGCAGCCAACGGGGGCCCACTAGCACAGATACGCAGTATTTT

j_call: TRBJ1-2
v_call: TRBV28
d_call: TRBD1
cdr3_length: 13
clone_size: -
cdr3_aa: CASSLRQGYGYTF
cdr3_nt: TGTGCCAGCAGTTTAAGACAGGGCTATGGCTACACCTTC

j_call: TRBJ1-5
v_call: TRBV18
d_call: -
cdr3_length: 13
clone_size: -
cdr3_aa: CASSPGENQPQHF
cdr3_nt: TGTGCCAGCTCACCAGGAGAAAATCAGCCCCAGCATTTT

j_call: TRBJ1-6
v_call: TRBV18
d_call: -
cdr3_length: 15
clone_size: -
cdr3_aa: CASSLVSSYNSPLHF
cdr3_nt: TGTGCCAGCTCGCTCGTGAGCTCCTATAATTCACCCCTCCACTTT

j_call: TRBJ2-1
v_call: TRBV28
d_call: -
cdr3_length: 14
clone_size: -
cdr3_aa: CASSLRTGYNEQFF
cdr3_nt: TGTGCCAGCAGTTTACGGACGGGCTACAATGAGCAGTTCTTC

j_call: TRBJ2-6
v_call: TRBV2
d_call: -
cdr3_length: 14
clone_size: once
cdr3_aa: CASRGSSGANVLTF
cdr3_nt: TGTGCCAGCAGAGGGTCCTCTGGGGCCAACGTCCTGACTTTC

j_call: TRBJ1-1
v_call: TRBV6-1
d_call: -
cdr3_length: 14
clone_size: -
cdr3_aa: CASITGMVNTEAFF
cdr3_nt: TGTGCCAGCATTACAGGGATGGTGAACACTGAAGCTTTCTTT